This TCR beta chain was recovered during a study of identifying expanded T cells in peripheral blood. As for this clone: Antigen: not known.

This CDR3 region has 13 residues. CDR1 and CDR2 (germline): MDHEN, SYDVKM. V lost 8 bases and J lost 6, with 15 bases in between. Clones were read by immunoSEQ multiplex PCR, and TCRdb kept only the in-frame ones, dropping some. Altogether about 110,000 clones are present, around 88% being singletons, with the ten largest covering approximately 16%. During the collection period, no donor immune events like infections were recorded. General study points: Variance in clone template counts between two-week samples significantly increased with total template count across all healthy donors. Differentially abundant clones: about 1.3 between replicates, 15 to 17 at approximately 14 days, less than 20 at four.

Sequenced sample: blood. The receptor was derived from a person between 18 and 69 years old in good health. The chain employs TRBV28 and TRBJ2-3; D is unclear. The CDR3 region is CASEPLVQDTQYF. Here the CDR3 DNA reads TGTGCCAGCGAACCTTTGGTACAGGATACGCAGTATTTT.